The clone carrying this T cell receptor beta chain occurred once. Antigen: not known. Clones were read by immunoSEQ multiplex PCR, and TCRdb kept only the in-frame ones, dropping some. The sample has some 100,000 clones, about 91% seen once. The record originates from a study of siplizumab effects on memory and regulatory T cells. Study observations and caveats: Of the alloreactive clones, only a minor fraction mapped to unstimulated subsets.

Germline V gives CDR1 MNHNS, CDR2 SASEGT. The ends lost 2 bases at V and 2 bases at J; junction bases unmatched: 11. The CDR3 consists of 19 residues. The sequenced sample consisted of Tregs sorted from blood. The V and J genes are TRBV6-1 and TRBJ2-5; 13 bases agree with TRBD2. This TCR was sampled from a human donor in good health. Here the CDR3 DNA reads TGTGCCAGCAGTGAAAGCTTCTGGGGACTAGCGGGGATGCAAGAGACCCAGTACTTC. Protein sequence: CASSESFWGLAGMQETQYF.